These T cell receptor beta chains were read from a single sample in a study of identical twins. TCRdb itself ran the 5' RACE reads through MiXCR, one entry per CDR3 protein. The table records hundreds of thousands of distinct CDR3 sequences, more than 6.5% of them present only once. The same data also contributed to another study, on yellow fever vaccine responses in identical twins.

Sequencing used memory (CD45RO+) T cells sorted from blood. These receptors were obtained from a woman between 18 and 29 years old in good health. The CDR3 runs from the conserved cysteine through the conserved F or W. A D gene is named only where the DNA matches it firmly. Clone size is given for some rows only: seen once, a few or many times, or a class if the clone is expanded.

j_gene: TRBJ2-2
abundance: many
v_gene: TRBV6-4
d_gene: .
CDR3aa: CASSPQGSNTGELFF
CDR3nt: TGTGCCAGCAGTCCCCAGGGGAGTAACACCGGGGAGCTGTTTTTT

j_gene: TRBJ1-1
abundance: many
v_gene: TRBV5-6
d_gene: .
CDR3aa: CASSFPPGQTRTEAFF
CDR3nt: TGTGCCAGCAGCTTCCCCCCGGGACAAACGAGGACTGAAGCTTTCTTT

j_gene: TRBJ2-1
abundance: .
v_gene: TRBV6-1
d_gene: .
CDR3aa: CASLHPPQSPEQFF
CDR3nt: TGTGCCAGCCTCCACCCACCACAGTCGCCTGAGCAGTTCTTC

j_gene: TRBJ2-6
abundance: many
v_gene: TRBV29-1
d_gene: .
CDR3aa: CSVEGRDPNSGANVLTF
CDR3nt: TGCAGCGTTGAAGGTCGAGACCCCAACTCTGGGGCCAACGTCCTGACTTTC

j_gene: TRBJ1-1
abundance: few
v_gene: TRBV7-2
d_gene: .
CDR3aa: CASSLQATLNTEAFF
CDR3nt: TGTGCCAGCAGCTTGCAAGCAACCTTGAACACTGAAGCTTTCTTT

j_gene: TRBJ2-5
abundance: few
v_gene: TRBV5-6
d_gene: .
CDR3aa: CASSLEAGWETQYF
CDR3nt: TGTGCCAGCAGCTTGGAGGCGGGGTGGGAGACCCAGTACTTC

j_gene: TRBJ1-6
abundance: many
v_gene: TRBV12-3/TRBV12-4
d_gene: .
CDR3aa: CASSLVGYNSPLHF
CDR3nt: TGTGCCAGCAGTTTAGTGGGTTATAATTCACCCCTCCACTTT

j_gene: TRBJ2-2
abundance: many
v_gene: TRBV7-9
d_gene: .
CDR3aa: CASSNRQNTGELFF
CDR3nt: TGTGCCAGCAGCAACCGACAGAACACCGGGGAGCTGTTTTTT

j_gene: TRBJ1-1
abundance: many
v_gene: TRBV25-1
d_gene: .
CDR3aa: CASSETRQGGAEAFF
CDR3nt: TGTGCCAGCAGTGAAACGCGGCAGGGAGGGGCTGAAGCTTTCTTT

j_gene: TRBJ2-5
abundance: .
v_gene: TRBV6-1
d_gene: TRBD2
CDR3aa: CASSVGLAGVETQYF
CDR3nt: TGTGCCAGCAGTGTTGGACTAGCGGGTGTTGAGACCCAGTACTTC

j_gene: TRBJ1-4
abundance: many
v_gene: TRBV29-1
d_gene: .
CDR3aa: CSVGQPTTNEKLFF
CDR3nt: TGCAGCGTTGGACAGCCTACAACTAATGAAAAACTGTTTTTT

j_gene: TRBJ2-5
abundance: .
v_gene: TRBV6-5
d_gene: .
CDR3aa: CASSYDPTAQETQYF
CDR3nt: TGTGCCAGCAGTTACGACCCAACGGCCCAAGAGACCCAGTACTTC

j_gene: TRBJ1-1
abundance: few
v_gene: TRBV18
d_gene: .
CDR3aa: CASSPSPDTEAFF
CDR3nt: TGTGCCAGCTCACCAAGCCCGGACACTGAAGCTTTCTTT

j_gene: TRBJ2-5
abundance: .
v_gene: TRBV2
d_gene: .
CDR3aa: CASTIREEETQYF
CDR3nt: TGTGCCAGCACCATCCGAGAAGAAGAGACCCAGTACTTC

j_gene: TRBJ2-1
abundance: many
v_gene: TRBV27
d_gene: .
CDR3aa: CASSILGGALYNEQFF
CDR3nt: TGTGCCAGCAGTATCCTCGGAGGGGCGCTTTACAATGAGCAGTTCTTC

j_gene: TRBJ2-6
abundance: few
v_gene: TRBV2
d_gene: .
CDR3aa: CASGARAASGANVLTF
CDR3nt: TGTGCCAGTGGAGCCAGGGCGGCGTCTGGGGCCAACGTCCTGACTTTC

j_gene: TRBJ2-7
abundance: .
v_gene: TRBV28
d_gene: .
CDR3aa: CASRDSGLYEQYF
CDR3nt: TGTGCCAGCCGGGACTCCGGACTCTACGAGCAGTACTTC

j_gene: TRBJ1-5
abundance: many
v_gene: TRBV9
d_gene: TRBD1
CDR3aa: CASSGQGSNQPQHF
CDR3nt: TGTGCCAGCAGTGGACAGGGTAGCAATCAGCCCCAGCATTTT

j_gene: TRBJ2-2
abundance: .
v_gene: TRBV6-2/TRBV6-3
d_gene: .
CDR3aa: CASSPARGPRPYFNTGELFF
CDR3nt: TGTGCCAGCAGTCCAGCCCGGGGGCCACGACCTTATTTTAACACCGGGGAGCTGTTTTTT

j_gene: TRBJ2-1
abundance: many
v_gene: TRBV20-1
d_gene: .
CDR3aa: CSASHSYNEQFF
CDR3nt: TGCAGTGCTAGTCACTCCTACAATGAGCAGTTCTTC

j_gene: TRBJ2-3
abundance: .
v_gene: TRBV7-9
d_gene: TRBD2
CDR3aa: CASSPSGAGGTDTQYF
CDR3nt: TGTGCCAGCAGCCCCTCTGGCGCGGGAGGCACAGATACGCAGTATTTT

j_gene: TRBJ2-5
abundance: many
v_gene: TRBV6-1
d_gene: .
CDR3aa: CASRPLSGTRETQYF
CDR3nt: TGTGCCAGCAGACCTCTCTCCGGGACAAGGGAGACCCAGTACTTC

j_gene: TRBJ2-1
abundance: few
v_gene: TRBV15
d_gene: TRBD2
CDR3aa: CATSRETSGTGSYNEQFF
CDR3nt: TGTGCCACCAGCAGAGAAACCAGCGGGACCGGCTCCTACAATGAGCAGTTCTTC

j_gene: TRBJ2-2
abundance: .
v_gene: TRBV25-1
d_gene: .
CDR3aa: CASSEGGRDSGELFF
CDR3nt: TGTGCCAGCAGTGAAGGGGGACGTGACAGCGGGGAGCTGTTTTTT

j_gene: TRBJ2-5
abundance: .
v_gene: TRBV20-1
d_gene: TRBD1
CDR3aa: CSGEGQGPETQYF
CDR3nt: TGCAGTGGGGAAGGACAGGGTCCAGAGACCCAGTACTTC

j_gene: TRBJ2-3
abundance: .
v_gene: TRBV20-1
d_gene: .
CDR3aa: CSARGGTSTDTQYF
CDR3nt: TGCAGTGCTAGAGGTGGGACCAGCACAGATACGCAGTATTTT

j_gene: TRBJ2-5
abundance: .
v_gene: TRBV28
d_gene: .
CDR3aa: CASSLWGGGDETQYF
CDR3nt: TGTGCCAGCAGTTTATGGGGGGGAGGTGACGAGACCCAGTACTTC

j_gene: TRBJ2-2
abundance: .
v_gene: TRBV29-1
d_gene: .
CDR3aa: CSVEDTRELFF
CDR3nt: TGCAGCGTTGAAGATACCCGGGAGCTGTTTTTT

j_gene: TRBJ2-1
abundance: .
v_gene: TRBV9
d_gene: TRBD2
CDR3aa: CASSQAGEIYSEQFF
CDR3nt: TGTGCCAGCAGTCAAGCGGGAGAAATTTACAGTGAGCAGTTCTTC

j_gene: TRBJ1-5
abundance: many
v_gene: TRBV15
d_gene: .
CDR3aa: CATSTGPQPQHF
CDR3nt: TGTGCCACCAGCACGGGCCCACAGCCCCAGCATTTT

j_gene: TRBJ2-5
abundance: many
v_gene: TRBV6-1
d_gene: TRBD2
CDR3aa: CASSPRLAGVQETQYF
CDR3nt: TGTGCCAGCAGCCCCAGACTAGCGGGAGTCCAAGAGACCCAGTACTTC